Following are 27 T cell receptor beta chains from one sample sequenced in a study of a mutant IDH1 vaccine in newly diagnosed glioma. Produced via immunoSEQ multiplex PCR; TCRdb's table is partial and in-frame only. The table records around 30,000 clones, around 80% of them present only once. Time point reported: week 23, last vaccination. It was 300 ug of mutant IDH1 20-mer peptide that made up each vaccine dose, given with topical imiquimod. Antigens of these TCRs are unknown. The input for sequencing was PBMCs, taken from a glioma patient whose treatment included an IDH1 peptide vaccine. These receptors all come from a woman under 30 with glioma.

This clone was seen a single time. This chain links TRBV9 with TRBJ1-2, with no clear D. This CDR3 comprises 11 residues. The V gene lost 4 bases and the J gene lost 4 bases, with 5 bases spanning the gap. The germline V gene has CDR1 SGDLS and CDR2 YYNGEE. The CDR3, as DNA: TGTGCCAGCAGCAACCTCTATGGCTACACCTTC. This translates into CASSNLYGYTF. Full variable domain (rest looked up from reference TRBV9 and TRBJ1-2): DSGVTQTPKHLITATGQRVTLRCSPRSGDLSVYWYQQSLDQGLQFLIQYYNGEERAKGNILERFSAQQFPDLHSELNLSSLELGDSALYFCASSNLYGYTFGSGTRLTVV.

The V gene is TRBV7-2, the J gene TRBJ1-6, with a possible D match to TRBD1 (6 bases). V was shortened by 5 bases and J by 8 bases, with 16 bases between the two germline ends. The germline V gene encodes CDR1 SGHTA and CDR2 FQGNSA. This CDR3 is built from 15 residues. CDR3 sequence reads: CASSILEQGYSPLHF. In nucleotides, the CDR3 is TGTGCCAGCAGCATCTTGGAACAGGGTTATTCACCCCTCCACTTT.

This clone was detected only a few times. This sequence joins TRBV7-9 and TRBJ1-2, with no clear D. V lost 1 base and J lost 8, with 20 bases in between. In germline, CDR1 is SEHNR, CDR2 FQNEAQ (reference sequence). The CDR3 has 16 amino acids. This CDR3 reads CASSLVGRAAGSGYTF. The DNA of the CDR3 is TGTGCCAGCAGCTTAGTAGGAAGGGCAGCGGGGAGCGGCTACACCTTC. The full variable domain, its missing parts supplied by reference TRBV7-9 and TRBJ1-2, is DTGVSQNPRHKITKRGQNVTFRCDPISEHNRLYWYRQTLGQGPEFLTYFQNEAQLEKSRLLSDRFSAERPKGSFSTLEIQRTEQGDSAMYLCASSLVGRAAGSGYTFGSGTRLTVV.

This sequence joins TRBV6-5 and TRBJ2-1; D unresolved. Germline V lookup: CDR1 MNHEY, CDR2 SVGAGI. The ends were cut back, 0 bases at V and 6 bases at J, with 15 bases in the middle. The CDR3 spans 16 residues. The DNA of the CDR3 is TGTGCCAGCAGTTACTCGAGTTTTGCGGAGCGCAATGAGCAGTTCTTC. It encodes CASSYSSFAERNEQFF.

This clone has just a few counts. The genes are TRBV10-1 and TRBJ1-5, with D unresolved. This CDR3 contains 14 residues. Between the trimmed V and J ends, which lost 6 bases and 0 bases, there was a span of 9 bases. CDR1 and CDR2 (germline): WNHNN, SYGVQD (reference sequence). Here the CDR3 DNA reads TGCGCCAGCAGCCAGGACCATAGCAATCAGCCCCAGCATTTT. Translating it yields CASSQDHSNQPQHF.

This clone was counted only a few times. J is TRBJ2-1 and V is TRBV19, with D possibly being TRBD1 or TRBD2 (5 bases each). Trimming took off 9 bases at V and 0 bases at J, with 9 bases between the two ends. The length of the CDR3 is 13 residues. CDR1 and CDR2 (germline): LNHDA, SQIVND (reference sequence). The CDR3 protein is CARDGGSYNEQFF. The CDR3 DNA reads as TGTGCCAGGGATGGGGGCTCCTACAATGAGCAGTTCTTC.

V is TRBV30 and J is TRBJ1-4, with 7 bases that match TRBD1. Losses at the gene ends were 1 base for V and 7 bases for J; bases not matched to a gene: 15. The CDR3 length is 17 residues. CDR1 is GTSNPN, CDR2 SVGIG, per germline (reference sequence). CDR3 in DNA: TGTGCCTGGAGTGACAGGGGCCCAGGCGGTAACCTTGAAAAACTGTTTTTT. This gives the protein CAWSDRGPGGNLEKLFF. The complete variable domain, with remaining parts taken from reference TRBV30 and TRBJ1-4, reads SQTIHQWPATLVQPVGSPLSLECTVEGTSNPNLYWYRQAAGRGLQLLFYSVGIGQISSEVPQNLSASRPQDRQFILSSKKLLLSDSGFYLCAWSDRGPGGNLEKLFFGSGTQLSVL.

The chain has TRBV4-2 and TRBJ1-2; 10 bases match TRBD1. This CDR3 has 13 residues. V lost 4 bases and J lost 6; bases outside the gene matches: 2. Germline V gene data show CDR1 as LGHNA and CDR2 as YNFKEQ. The chain's CDR3 is CASSRGTGDGYTF. CDR3 coding DNA: TGTGCCAGCAGCCGCGGGACAGGGGATGGCTACACCTTC.

The chain uses TRBV5-1 and TRBJ2-4; perhaps TRBD2 as D (6 bases). This CDR3 is built from 15 residues. V was cut by 0 bases and J by 0 bases, with 7 bases left in between. Germline V CDR1 and CDR2: SGHRS, YFSETQ. The CDR3 DNA reads as TGCGCCAGCAGCTTGGGGGACTTAGCCAAAAACATTCAGTACTTC. This encodes CASSLGDLAKNIQYF.

The chain recombines TRBV27 with TRBJ1-1; D unresolved. Germline CDR1 reads MNHEY; CDR2 reads SMNVEV (reference sequence). Trimming removed 0 bases from V and 0 bases from J, with 2 bases in between. This CDR3 has 13 amino acids. CDR3 in DNA: TGTGCCAGCAGTTTATCGTTGAACACTGAAGCTTTCTTT. This gives the protein CASSLSLNTEAFF.

This clone appeared once. Written as DNA, the CDR3 is TGTGCCAGCAGCTCCCGACAGTCCCGGGGCAATGAGCAGTTCTTC. Its translation is CASSSRQSRGNEQFF. The rearrangement links TRBV11-1 to TRBJ2-1; the D gene could be TRBD1 or TRBD2 (5 bases each). V dropped 4 bases and J dropped 6 bases, with 16 bases sitting between them. The CDR3 has 15 residues. The germline V gene has CDR1 SGHAT and CDR2 FQDESV (reference sequence).

This sequence joins TRBV6-5 and TRBJ1-2; D perhaps matches TRBD1 (6 bases). The CDR3 spans 15 residues. Germline-derived CDR1 and CDR2 are MNHEY and SVGAGI. The ends were cut back, 4 bases at V and 4 bases at J, with 16 bases in the middle. CDR3 in DNA: TGTGCCAGCAGTTTACAGACAGGCACAATCTATGGCTACACCTTC. It is translated as CASSLQTGTIYGYTF.

J is TRBJ1-2 and V is TRBV30; the match to TRBD1 covers 7 bases. CDR1 and CDR2 (germline): GTSNPN, SVGIG (reference sequence). The CDR3 consists of 12 residues. The V and J ends lost 4 bases and 5 bases, in that order; junction bases with no gene match: 4. The CDR3 region has the DNA TGTGCCTGGATTACAGGGGATTATGGCTACACCTTC. It yields the protein CAWITGDYGYTF.

This chain uses TRBV7-8 with TRBJ1-2; the D is unclear. V lost 1 base to trimming and J lost 8 bases, with 11 bases between them. This CDR3 is 13 amino acids long. Germline values: CDR1 SGHVS, CDR2 FQNEAQ. The CDR3 DNA reads TGTGCCAGCAGCTTAGGGCAGGCCGGGGGCTACACCTTC. It is translated as CASSLGQAGGYTF.

The CDR3 DNA follows: TGTGCCAGTAGTATCAGGCAGGGCGGTGAAAAACTGTTTTTT. Translation gives CASSIRQGGEKLFF. The chain employs TRBV19 and TRBJ1-4, with a possible D match to TRBD1 (5 bases). V was trimmed by 3 bases and J by 7 bases, leaving 12 bases between them. CDR1 and CDR2 from the germline V gene are LNHDA and SQIVND (reference sequence). The length of the CDR3 is 14 residues.

In this sample, this clone turned up once. This chain links TRBV9 with TRBJ1-4; unclear D gene. V was pared by 2 bases and J by 8 bases, with 7 bases between. This CDR3 has 12 residues. CDR1 and CDR2 (germline): SGDLS, YYNGEE. CDR3: CASSVEGEKLFF. The CDR3 DNA sequence: TGTGCCAGCAGCGTCGAAGGGGAAAAACTGTTTTTT.

This sequence joins TRBV6-6 and TRBJ1-4; 7 positions match TRBD1. V trimming: 8 bases; J trimming: 8 bases; junction bases outside the gene matches: 14. The germline CDR1 and CDR2 sequences are MNHNY and SVGAGI (reference sequence). CDR3 size: 15 residues. For the CDR3, the DNA is TGTGCCAGCTCTTCCGGGACAGCAACCGGCGAAAAACTGTTTTTT. Translation gives CASSSGTATGEKLFF.

The gene calls are TRBV18 and TRBJ1-2; TRBD1 agrees at 7 bases. The CDR3 runs to 14 residues. CDR1 is KGHSH and CDR2 is LQKENI in the germline V gene. V shed 3 bases and J 0 bases; nucleotides not matched to a gene: 1. The CDR3 region has the DNA TGTGCCAGCTCACCCGGGACAGCTAACTATGGCTACACCTTC. Protein sequence: CASSPGTANYGYTF. Variable domain in full (rest from reference TRBV18 and TRBJ1-2): NAGVMQNPRHLVRRRGQEARLRCSPMKGHSHVYWYRQLPEEGLKFMVYLQKENIIDESGMPKERFSAEFPKEGPSILRIQQVVRGDSAAYFCASSPGTANYGYTFGSGTRLTVV.

The V call is TRBV15, the J call TRBJ2-7, with D uncertain. Per germline, CDR1 LNHNV and CDR2 YYDKDF (reference sequence). CDR3 length equals 15 residues. V was clipped by 0 bases and J by 6 bases, with 15 bases between them. CDR3 protein: CATSRDVPGKAEQYF. The CDR3 region has the DNA TGTGCCACCAGCAGAGATGTTCCAGGAAAGGCCGAGCAGTACTTC.

The genes are TRBV9 and TRBJ2-2, with 8 bases lining up with TRBD1. Germline V gives CDR1 SGDLS, CDR2 YYNGEE. CDR3 length equals 16 residues. The junction had 9 bases not matched to a gene; V was cut back by 4 bases and J by 4 bases. CDR3 DNA: TGTGCCAGCAGCCCTCGGACAGGGAAAGGCACCGGGGAGCTGTTTTTT. Amino acid sequence: CASSPRTGKGTGELFF.

Only a few counts were recorded for this clone. The rearrangement uses TRBV19 and TRBJ2-3; 7 bases agree with TRBD2. With V trimmed by 3 bases and J by 4 bases, 7 bases remained unmatched. The CDR3 runs to 15 residues. Looked up from germline, CDR1 is LNHDA and CDR2 is SQIVND (reference sequence). Here the CDR3 reads CASSIGGSGSDTQYF. The CDR3 coding sequence is TGTGCCAGTAGTATTGGCGGGAGTGGCTCAGATACGCAGTATTTT.

This clone was seen just once. The chain is built from TRBV7-6 and TRBJ2-7, with 10 bases lining up with TRBD1. Germline V gene lookup returns CDR1 SGHVS and CDR2 FNYEAQ. V lost 5 bases and J lost 0; bases outside the gene matches: 4. The CDR3 has 15 amino acids. In DNA form, the CDR3 reads TGTGCCAGCAGCCTTGGGACAGGGGCCTCCTACGAGCAGTACTTC. Amino acids: CASSLGTGASYEQYF.

The chain joins TRBV18 to TRBJ2-6, with unresolved D. The V and J ends lost 2 bases and 2 bases respectively, with 7 bases between them. CDR1 and CDR2 (germline): KGHSH, LQKENI. CDR3 size: 15 residues. The CDR3 DNA follows: TGTGCCAGCTCACCAAAAGGGACTGGGGCCAACGTCCTGACTTTC. Encoded protein: CASSPKGTGANVLTF.

The chain combines TRBV5-8 with TRBJ1-2, with 10 bases identical to TRBD1. Losses at the gene ends were 5 bases for V and 8 bases for J; bases not matched to a gene: 12. The CDR3 has 15 residues. Looked up from germline, CDR1 is SGHTS and CDR2 is YDEGEE. CDR3 DNA sequence: TGTGCCAGCAGTCTGGCGGGGACAGGGGTGATCGGCTACACCTTC. This codes for CASSLAGTGVIGYTF.

CDR3 nucleotide sequence: TGTGCCAGCAGCGGACAGGGGACCAGCACAGATACGCAGTATTTT. This gives the protein CASSGQGTSTDTQYF. This chain connects TRBV2 to TRBJ2-3, with TRBD1 identical over 9 bases. V lost 6 bases and J lost 0; bases outside the gene matches: 4. Per the germline V gene, CDR1 is SNHLY and CDR2 is FYNNEI. CDR3 length: 15 residues.

The CDR3 DNA reads TGTGCCTGGAGCTCCGGGACAAAATATTCACCCCTCCACTTT. It is translated as CAWSSGTKYSPLHF. The chain combines TRBV30 with TRBJ1-6, with D possibly TRBD1 on 6 matching bases. Germline-derived CDR1 and CDR2 are GTSNPN and SVGIG (reference sequence). The germline V and J ends were trimmed by 3 bases and 8 bases, with 14 bases remaining between them. This CDR3 region has 14 residues.

The V gene is TRBV5-1, the J gene TRBJ2-5; 10 nucleotides align to TRBD2. Germline V gene data show CDR1 as SGHRS and CDR2 as YFSETQ. Losses at the gene ends were 0 bases for V and 5 bases for J; bases not matched to a gene: 4. This CDR3 contains 15 residues. This CDR3 reads CASSLASGSWETQYF. Written as DNA, the CDR3 is TGCGCCAGCAGCTTGGCTAGCGGGAGTTGGGAGACCCAGTACTTC.